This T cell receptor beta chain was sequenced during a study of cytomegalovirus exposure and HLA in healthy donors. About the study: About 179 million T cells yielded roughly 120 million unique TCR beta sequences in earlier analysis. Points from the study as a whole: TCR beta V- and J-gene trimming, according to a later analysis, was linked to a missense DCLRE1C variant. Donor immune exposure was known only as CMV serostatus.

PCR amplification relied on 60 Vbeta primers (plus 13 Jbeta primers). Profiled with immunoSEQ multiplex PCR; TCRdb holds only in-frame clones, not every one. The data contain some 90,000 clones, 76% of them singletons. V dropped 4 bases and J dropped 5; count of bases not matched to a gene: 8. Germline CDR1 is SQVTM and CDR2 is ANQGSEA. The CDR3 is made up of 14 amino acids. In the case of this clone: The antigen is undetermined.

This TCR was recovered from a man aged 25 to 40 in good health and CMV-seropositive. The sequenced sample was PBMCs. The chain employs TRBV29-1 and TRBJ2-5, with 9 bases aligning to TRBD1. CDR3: CSVAGTGKSETQYF. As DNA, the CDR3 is TGCAGCGTTGCGGGGACAGGGAAGTCGGAGACCCAGTACTTC.